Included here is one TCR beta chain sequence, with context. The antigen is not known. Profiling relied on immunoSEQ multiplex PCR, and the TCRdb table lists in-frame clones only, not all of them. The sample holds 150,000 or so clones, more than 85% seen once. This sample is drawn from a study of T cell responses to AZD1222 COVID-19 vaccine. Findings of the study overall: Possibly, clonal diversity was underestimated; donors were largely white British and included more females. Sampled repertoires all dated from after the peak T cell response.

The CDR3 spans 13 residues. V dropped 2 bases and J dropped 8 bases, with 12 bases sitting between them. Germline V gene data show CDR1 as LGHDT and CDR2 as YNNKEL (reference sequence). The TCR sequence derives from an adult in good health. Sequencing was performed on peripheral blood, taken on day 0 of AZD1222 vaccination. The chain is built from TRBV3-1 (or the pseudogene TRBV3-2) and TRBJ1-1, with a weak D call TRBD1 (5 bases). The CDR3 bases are TGTGCCAGCAGCCAAATGGGGCTAGGGGAAGCTTTCTTT. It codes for CASSQMGLGEAFF.